The subject of this entry is one T cell receptor beta chain. This CDR3 contains 16 residues. Germline CDR1 reads SGHDN; CDR2 reads FVKESK. V was pared by 5 bases and J by 8 bases, with 14 bases of the junction left unmatched. The entry originates in a study of blood T cell repertoires in COVID-19. This table comes from immunoSEQ multiplex PCR, and its TCRdb copy is limited to in-frame clones, with some not included. The sample yields some 79,000 clones, approximately 90% seen once. V usage is TRBV14 and J usage is TRBJ2-4, with TRBD2 matching 8 bases. This clonotype was obtained from a man in his 70s with active or convalescent COVID-19. The specimen was peripheral blood. CDR3 coding DNA: TGTGCCAGCAGCTCCCGGGTGCTAGCGGGTGGGGACATTCAGTACTTC. It codes for CASSSRVLAGGDIQYF.